These 14 T cell receptor beta chains were all obtained from the same sample, sequenced in a study of cytomegalovirus exposure and HLA in healthy donors. In the PCR, 60 Vbeta and 13 Jbeta primers were used. Sequenced by immunoSEQ multiplex PCR; TCRdb stores in-frame clones only, minus some. The sample lists 55,000 to 65,000 clones, 75% to 90% occurring once. The sample consisted of PBMCs. The receptors originated from a middle-aged woman in good health and CMV-seronegative.

The chain combines TRBV19 with TRBJ1-5; D unresolved. The CDR3 runs 15 residues. Trimming cost V 7 bases and J 0 bases, with 13 bases left between them. CDR1 is LNHDA, CDR2 SQIVND, per germline (reference sequence). CDR3 residues: CASNTSPISNQPQHF. DNA for the CDR3: TGTGCCAGTAACACCTCACCAATTAGCAATCAGCCCCAGCATTTT.

This clone turned up a few times. V is TRBV29-1 and J is TRBJ2-5; 9 bases align to TRBD2. The V and J ends lost 1 base and 1 base, in that order; junction bases with no gene match: 22. The CDR3 length is 21 residues. Germline V lookup: CDR1 SQVTM, CDR2 ANQGSEA. Here the CDR3 DNA reads TGCAGCGTTGAAGGGCACCGACCAGGGGGGAAGACTAGCGGAACCCAAGAGACCCAGTACTTC. Protein product: CSVEGHRPGGKTSGTQETQYF.

The V call is TRBV14, the J call TRBJ2-6; D may be TRBD2 (5 bases). V was trimmed by 1 base and J by 5 bases, leaving 12 bases between them. Germline-derived CDR1 and CDR2 are SGHDN and FVKESK. This CDR3 has 16 residues. DNA for the CDR3: TGTGCCAGCAGCCAAGGGACGGGGTACTGGGCCAACGTCCTGACTTTC. As protein: CASSQGTGYWANVLTF.

The rearrangement joins TRBV27 to TRBJ2-7, with 8 bases lining up with TRBD1. CDR1 and CDR2 from the germline V gene are MNHEY and SMNVEV (reference sequence). The CDR3 is 17 amino acids. V gave up 5 bases and J gave up 6 bases; unmatched junction bases: 18. CDR3: CASSTQGDGSMGVEQYF. The CDR3 bases are TGTGCCAGCAGTACACAGGGGGACGGGAGCATGGGGGTCGAGCAGTACTTC.

The CDR3 DNA is TGCAGCGCCCAGAAGTGGGGGAAATCCGGGAGGCCTGAAGCTTTCTTT. This translates into CSAQKWGKSGRPEAFF. V is TRBV29-1 and J is TRBJ1-1; D may be TRBD1 (5 bases). V was pared by 7 bases and J by 6 bases, with 27 bases between. CDR3 length equals 16 residues. Looked up from germline, CDR1 is SQVTM and CDR2 is ANQGSEA.

The chain couples TRBV27 to TRBJ1-2; 10 positions agree with TRBD1. The CDR3 has 19 residues. Germline V CDR1 and CDR2: MNHEY, SMNVEV (reference sequence). V lost 6 bases and J lost 4; bases outside the gene matches: 20. CDR3 sequence (DNA): TGTGCCAGCAGCCCAACCTACCCCGCCGGGACAGGGGCGTTCTATGGCTACACCTTC. This translates into CASSPTYPAGTGAFYGYTF.

The chain carries TRBV5-1 and TRBJ2-1, with 7 bases identical to TRBD1. V dropped 4 bases and J dropped 5; count of bases not matched to a gene: 6. Germline V gives CDR1 SGHRS, CDR2 YFSETQ. The CDR3 loop spans 14 amino acids. CDR3 in DNA: TGCGCCAGCAGCCCGGGACAGAGTGACAATGAGCAGTTCTTC. This sequence encodes CASSPGQSDNEQFF.

This chain uses TRBV4-3 with TRBJ1-1, with a weak D call TRBD1 (5 bases). The CDR3 covers 16 residues. Germline loops: CDR1 LGHNA, CDR2 YSLEER. Trimming took off 0 bases at V and 3 bases at J, with 14 bases between the two ends. The CDR3 coding sequence is TGCGCCAGCAGCCAAGATCGGAGACAGTCCTACACTGAAGCTTTCTTT. As protein: CASSQDRRQSYTEAFF.

The chain is built from TRBV5-1 and TRBJ2-1; D possibly corresponds to TRBD2 (5 bases). The CDR3 is 16 amino acids. CDR1 is SGHRS, CDR2 YFSETQ, per germline. The germline V and J ends were trimmed by 0 bases and 0 bases, with 10 bases remaining between them. The chain's CDR3 is CASSLGEGSSYNEQFF. In nucleotides, the CDR3 is TGCGCCAGCAGCTTGGGCGAGGGATCCTCCTACAATGAGCAGTTCTTC.

The V gene is TRBV15, the J gene TRBJ2-1, with 7 nucleotides matching TRBD2. This CDR3 spans 17 amino acids. Germline V gene data show CDR1 as LNHNV and CDR2 as YYDKDF (reference sequence). V shed 5 bases, J shed 0 bases, and the junction held 10 bases outside the gene matches. DNA for the CDR3: TGTGCCACCAGCCCCCGAGGGAGGGGAAGCTCCTACAATGAGCAGTTCTTC. Its protein is CATSPRGRGSSYNEQFF.

The gene calls are TRBV14 and TRBJ2-7, with a weak D call TRBD2 (5 bases). The germline CDR1 and CDR2 sequences are SGHDN and FVKESK. The CDR3 contains 14 residues. V lost 5 bases, J lost 3 bases, and 14 bases lay in between. The CDR3 nucleotides are TGTGCCAGCAGCGACCGGGAAGGGTACTACGAGCAGTACTTC. Translating gives CASSDREGYYEQYF. The full variable domain, with the rest looked up from reference TRBV14 and TRBJ2-7, is EAGVTQFPSHSVIEKGQTVTLRCDPISGHDNLYWYRRVMGKEIKFLLHFVKESKQDESGMPNNRFLAERTGGTYSTLKVQPAELEDSGVYFCASSDREGYYEQYFGPGTRLTVT.

The chain links TRBV2 to TRBJ2-3; TRBD2 matches at 11 bases. Germline CDR1 SNHLY, CDR2 FYNNEI. V shed 7 bases, J shed 2 bases, and the junction held 8 bases outside the gene matches. CDR3 length: 16 amino acids. The CDR3 DNA is TGTGCCAGCATCCGATTTAGCGGGAGGGACACAGATACGCAGTATTTT. It specifies CASIRFSGRDTDTQYF.

V is TRBV6-6 and J is TRBJ2-1, with TRBD2 matching 13 bases. Germline CDR1 is MNHNY and CDR2 is SVGAGI (reference sequence). The CDR3 totals 16 residues. J lost 7 bases, V lost 2 bases, and 5 bases had no gene match. Written as DNA, the CDR3 is TGTGCCAGCAGTTACCGGACTAGCGGGAGTTTAAATGAGCAGTTCTTC. Translated: CASSYRTSGSLNEQFF.

The chain has TRBV28 and TRBJ1-1; D call uncertain. The germline CDR1 and CDR2 sequences are MDHEN and SYDVKM. V was shortened by 2 bases and J by 5 bases, with 15 bases between the two germline ends. This CDR3 has 15 amino acids. DNA of the CDR3: TGTGCCAGCAGTTTAAAGCATTTCGGCGGAACTGAAGCTTTCTTT. This encodes CASSLKHFGGTEAFF.